This TCR beta chain was recovered during a study of CD8 T cells in Susac syndrome (dated by TCRdb to the late 2010s). About the study as a whole: Of the Susac syndrome patients who were sequenced, eight or nine were in clinical remission while about six had clinically active disease. The study used repertoire sequencing to test whether antigen drove CD8+ T cell activation and differentiation in Susac syndrome. Susac syndrome patients were therapy-naive, on corticosteroids (some also receiving IVIg), or on IVIg alone at blood withdrawal. What the study reported, not specific to this receptor: The number of individuals in the TCR sequencing and HLA analysis was acknowledged as relatively small. No clonal expansion was detected in the CD4+ T cell repertoire of Susac syndrome patients.

As for this clonotype: Its antigen remains undetermined. The sample holds no much larger clone one base away, and base qualities are not on file.

High-throughput TCR beta sequencing profiled peripheral blood CD8+ and CD4+ T cells from healthy donors, Susac syndrome patients and multiple sclerosis patients. Susac syndrome patients met recently defined diagnostic criteria for definite or probable disease. Bulk CD8+ and CD4+ T cells were purified magnetically by negative isolation, whereas CD8+ TEMRA cells were enriched by FACS. Blood was drawn into EDTA tubes, processed within 24 hours, and PBMCs were isolated by density gradient centrifugation. PBMCs destined for TCR sequencing were cryopreserved in liquid nitrogen and later thawed in a 37 °C water bath. The sorted or isolated CD4+, CD8+ and CD8+ TEMRA cells reached a purity of at least 90%. The CDR3 has 14 amino acids, counting the end cysteine and phenylalanine. The retained sequence is limited to the CDR3, 42 bases, with the frame set at the first base. The germline V gene encodes CDR1 MDHEN and CDR2 SYDVKM. The junction carries 10 bases between V and J, which are trimmed by 7 bases and 0 bases respectively.

RNA was extracted with the RNeasy kit and about 0.5 to 1 ug was reverse transcribed using random hexamers. The immunoSEQ multiplex PCR assay, which covers 54 Vbeta and 13 Jbeta segments, was used to amplify TCR beta CDR3 regions. Bias from PCR amplification was corrected by using a synthetic template baseline for primer optimization and for computational correction. Regarding the original processing steps: Reads were annotated to V, D and J genes according to IMGT and were analyzed with immunoSEQ Analyzer, with only productive sequences retained. To calculate clonality, Shannon entropy was normalized by log2 of the number of productive unique sequences and then subtracted from one. Public and private clones were assessed among the 100 most prevalent clones of each patient and control. A clone was defined as Susac-specific if it was absent from the healthy and MS cohorts, from over a thousand published viral clones and from other ImmuneACCESS disease sequences. TCRdb applied fastp at Q25 and MiXCR to the public reads, then kept only in-frame beta chains. Each CDR3 protein gets just one entry, which takes the most common genes and DNA from the rows behind it. TCRdb assigned the V and J calls; the authors' analysis was not used. Across this sample there are around 200,000 distinct CDR3 sequences, with around 95% seen only once. The ten largest clones take up approximately 0.1% of the sample.

Sequencing was performed on CD4+ T cells from PBMCs. The TCR comes from a human donor with Susac syndrome. The sequence joins TRBV28 to TRBJ2-1; the D gene remains uncertain. The CDR3 protein: CASIPISSYNEQFF. The nucleotides are TGTGCCAGCATCCCTATAAGCTCCTACAATGAGCAGTTCTTC.